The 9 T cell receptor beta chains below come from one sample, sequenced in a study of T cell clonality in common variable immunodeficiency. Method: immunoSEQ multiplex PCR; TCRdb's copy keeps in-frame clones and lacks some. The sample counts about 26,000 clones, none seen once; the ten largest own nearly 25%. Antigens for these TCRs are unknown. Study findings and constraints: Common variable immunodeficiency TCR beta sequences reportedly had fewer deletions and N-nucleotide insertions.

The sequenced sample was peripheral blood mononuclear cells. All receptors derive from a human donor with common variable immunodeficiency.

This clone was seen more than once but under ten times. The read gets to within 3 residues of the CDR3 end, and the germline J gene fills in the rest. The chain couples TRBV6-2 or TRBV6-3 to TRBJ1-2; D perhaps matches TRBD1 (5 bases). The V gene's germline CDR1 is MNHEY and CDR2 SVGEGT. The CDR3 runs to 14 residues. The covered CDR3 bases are TGTGCCAGCAGTTACTCGACGCAGGGAGGGGGC. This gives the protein CASSYSTQGGG. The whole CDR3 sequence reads CASSYSTQGGGYTF.

CDR3 DNA (partial): TGCGCCAGCAGCTCACAAACAGGGTCCAATTCACCC. Its translation: CASSSQTGSNSP. The CDR3 in full is CASSSQTGSNSPLHF. This chain uses TRBV5-1 with TRBJ1-6; maybe TRBD1 (6 bases). The CDR3 end is not reached by the read, which stops 3 residues before it; the germline J gene fills it in. The V end lost 3 bases, the J end lost 7 bases, and 14 bases lay between the germline ends. CDR1 and CDR2 from the germline V gene are SGHRS and YFSETQ. The CDR3 loop spans 15 amino acids.

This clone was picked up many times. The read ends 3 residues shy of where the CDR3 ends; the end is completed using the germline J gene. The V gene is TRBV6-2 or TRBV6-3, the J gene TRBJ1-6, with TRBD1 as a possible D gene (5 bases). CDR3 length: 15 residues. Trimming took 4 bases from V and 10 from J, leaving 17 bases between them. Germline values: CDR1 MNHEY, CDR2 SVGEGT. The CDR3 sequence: CASSFPPRASSPLHF. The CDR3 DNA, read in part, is TGTGCCAGCAGTTTCCCACCCAGGGCTTCCTCACCC.

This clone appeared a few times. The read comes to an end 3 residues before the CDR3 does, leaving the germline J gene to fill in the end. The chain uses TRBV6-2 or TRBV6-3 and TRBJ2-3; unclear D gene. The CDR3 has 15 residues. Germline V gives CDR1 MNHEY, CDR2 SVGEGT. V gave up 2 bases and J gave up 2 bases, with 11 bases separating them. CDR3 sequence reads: CASSYPDRHTDTQYF. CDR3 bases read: TGTGCCAGCAGTTACCCAGACCGACACACAGATACG.

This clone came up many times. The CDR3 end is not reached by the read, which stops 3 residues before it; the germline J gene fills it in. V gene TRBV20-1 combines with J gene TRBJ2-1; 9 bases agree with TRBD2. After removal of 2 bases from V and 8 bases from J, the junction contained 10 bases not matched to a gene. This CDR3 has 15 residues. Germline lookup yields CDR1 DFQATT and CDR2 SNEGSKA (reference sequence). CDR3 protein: CSARPNRREGHEQFF. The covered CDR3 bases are TGCAGTGCTAGACCGAACCGGCGGGAGGGCCATGAG.

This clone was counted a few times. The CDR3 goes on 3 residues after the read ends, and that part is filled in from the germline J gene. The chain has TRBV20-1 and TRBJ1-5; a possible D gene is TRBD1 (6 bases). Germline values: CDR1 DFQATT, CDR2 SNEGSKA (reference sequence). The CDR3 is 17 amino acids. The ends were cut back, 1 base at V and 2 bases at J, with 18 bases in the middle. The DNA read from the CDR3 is TGCAGTGCTAGAGCGGACGGGAAAGGGGGTGGCAATCAGCCC. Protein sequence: CSARADGKGGGNQP. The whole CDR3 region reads CSARADGKGGGNQPQHF.

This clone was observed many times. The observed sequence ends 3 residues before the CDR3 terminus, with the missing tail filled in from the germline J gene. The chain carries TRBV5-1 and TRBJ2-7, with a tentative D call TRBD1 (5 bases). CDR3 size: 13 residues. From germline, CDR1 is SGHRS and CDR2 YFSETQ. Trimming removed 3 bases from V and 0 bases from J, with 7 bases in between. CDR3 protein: CASSYDSSYEQYF. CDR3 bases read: TGCGCCAGCAGCTATGACAGCTCCTACGAG.

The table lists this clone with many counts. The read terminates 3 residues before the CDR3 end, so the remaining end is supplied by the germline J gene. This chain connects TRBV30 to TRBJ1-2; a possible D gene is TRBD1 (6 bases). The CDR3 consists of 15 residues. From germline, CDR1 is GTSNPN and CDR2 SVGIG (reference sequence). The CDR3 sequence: CAWSKPTAGGAGYTF. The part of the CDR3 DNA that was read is TGTGCCTGGAGCAAACCCACGGCGGGGGGCGCAGGC.

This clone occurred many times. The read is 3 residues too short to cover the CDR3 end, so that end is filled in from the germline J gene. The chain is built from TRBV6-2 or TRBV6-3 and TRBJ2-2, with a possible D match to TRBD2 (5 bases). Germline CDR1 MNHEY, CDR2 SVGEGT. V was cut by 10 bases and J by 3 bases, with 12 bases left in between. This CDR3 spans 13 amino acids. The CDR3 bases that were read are TGTGCCATACTACTTAGCGACACCGGGGAG. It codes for CAILLSDTGE. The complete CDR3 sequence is CAILLSDTGELFF.